Below, 20 T cell receptor beta chains from the same sample are listed, as sequenced in a study of cytomegalovirus exposure and HLA in healthy donors. This PCR relied on a set of 60 Vbeta primers and 13 Jbeta primers. This table comes from immunoSEQ multiplex PCR, and its TCRdb copy is limited to in-frame clones, with some not included. The top ten hold less than 3% of the sample, which has over 140,000 clones, around 82% seen once. Input material: PBMCs. These receptor sequences come from a man over 45 in good health and CMV-seronegative.

This sequence joins TRBV6-1 and TRBJ2-7, with D unclear. This CDR3 has 15 amino acids. Looked up from germline, CDR1 is MNHNS and CDR2 is SASEGT. V lost 3 bases and J 3 bases, leaving 15 bases between the germline ends. Written as DNA, the CDR3 is TGTGCCAGCAGTGACCCCAGATACCTAGGCTACGAGCAGTACTTC. Its protein product is CASSDPRYLGYEQYF.

The V call is TRBV30, the J call TRBJ2-7; the match to TRBD2 covers 7 bases. The CDR3 has 15 amino acids. The germline gives CDR1 GTSNPN, CDR2 SVGIG (reference sequence). V gave up 4 bases and J gave up 0 bases; unmatched junction bases: 9. CDR3 nucleotides: TGTGCCTGGATGGGAGCGGGGTCGGGCTCCTACGAGCAGTACTTC. As protein: CAWMGAGSGSYEQYF.

This clone was counted only a few times. The chain combines TRBV7-9 with TRBJ1-2; unclear D gene. Germline V gene lookup returns CDR1 SEHNR and CDR2 FQNEAQ (reference sequence). The V gene lost 1 base and the J gene lost 2 bases, with 8 bases spanning the gap. There are 14 residues in the CDR3. The CDR3 loop reads CASSLESQNYGYTF. The DNA of the CDR3 is TGTGCCAGCAGCTTAGAATCTCAGAACTATGGCTACACCTTC.

The V call is TRBV28, the J call TRBJ2-6; possibly TRBD2 for D (5 bases). CDR3 length equals 15 residues. The V gene lost 7 bases and the J gene lost 2 bases, with 12 bases spanning the gap. The germline CDR1 and CDR2 sequences are MDHEN and SYDVKM. The CDR3 nucleotides are TGTGCCAGCACCAGGAGCGGACCTGGGGCCAACGTCCTGACTTTC. Its protein product is CASTRSGPGANVLTF.

The rearrangement uses TRBV6-5 and TRBJ2-2; 7 bases are shared with TRBD1. With V trimmed by 6 bases and J by 0 bases, 4 bases remained unmatched. This CDR3 region has 15 residues. Germline V gene data show CDR1 as MNHEY and CDR2 as SVGAGI. The CDR3 here is CASSRDRTNTGELFF. CDR3 bases: TGTGCCAGCAGCCGGGACAGAACGAACACCGGGGAGCTGTTTTTT.

The chain carries TRBV30 and TRBJ1-5; 8 bases map to TRBD1. Germline loops: CDR1 GTSNPN, CDR2 SVGIG (reference sequence). The CDR3 covers 14 residues. V was pared by 2 bases and J by 5 bases, with 5 bases of the junction left unmatched. CDR3 residues: CAWSKGQDYQPQHF. The CDR3 DNA is TGTGCCTGGAGTAAGGGACAGGATTATCAGCCCCAGCATTTT.

The chain has TRBV4-1 and TRBJ2-7; D might be TRBD2 (7 bases). The germline V gene has CDR1 MGHRA and CDR2 YSYEKL. The CDR3 is 12 residues long. V was clipped by 6 bases and J by 5 bases, with 11 bases between them. The CDR3 here is CASSPGGDEQYF. In nucleotides, the CDR3 is TGCGCCAGCAGTCCGGGGGGCGACGAGCAGTACTTC.

The V gene is TRBV30, the J gene TRBJ2-5; D remains unclear. The end of the DNA aligns better with TRBJ2-7, so the J call may be wrong. The CDR3 length is 12 residues. Germline V lookup: CDR1 GTSNPN, CDR2 SVGIG (reference sequence). CDR3 sequence (DNA): TGTGCCTGGAGTGTAATGTCCTACGAGCAGTACTTC. This codes for CAWSVMSYEQYF.

The chain has TRBV28 and TRBJ2-6, with 7 bases identical to TRBD1. V was pared by 4 bases and J by 1 base, with 10 bases of the junction left unmatched. From germline, CDR1 is MDHEN and CDR2 SYDVKM. The CDR3 sequence is 18 residues long. For the CDR3, the DNA is TGTGCCAGCAGTTCGCTAAGACAGGGCCGTTCTGGGGCCAACGTCCTGACTTTC. Protein: CASSSLRQGRSGANVLTF.

CDR3 protein: CASSYSNRGDGYTF. Here the CDR3 DNA reads TGTGCCAGCAGTTACTCGAACAGGGGCGATGGCTACACCTTC. The chain couples TRBV6-6 to TRBJ1-2; 7 positions agree with TRBD1. V lost 0 bases, J lost 6 bases, and 4 bases stayed unmatched. Germline V lookup: CDR1 MNHNY, CDR2 SVGAGI (reference sequence). The CDR3 contains 14 residues.

This clone has only a few counts. The rearrangement uses TRBV11-2 and TRBJ1-3; TRBD1 is a possible D gene (6 bases). Trimming cost V 3 bases and J 4 bases, with 13 bases left between them. The germline V gene encodes CDR1 SGHAT and CDR2 FQNNGV. The length of the CDR3 is 15 residues. CDR3 DNA: TGTGCCAGCAGCTTGAACAGGGCGGGCGGAAACACCATATATTTT. The encoded protein is CASSLNRAGGNTIYF.

V usage is TRBV2 and J usage is TRBJ2-7, with 9 bases aligning to TRBD1. CDR1 and CDR2 from the germline V gene are SNHLY and FYNNEI. This CDR3 has 14 residues. V was clipped by 8 bases and J by 6 bases; unmatched bases: 11. The CDR3 here is CASGRKQGALEQYF. The CDR3 DNA sequence: TGTGCCAGCGGGAGGAAACAGGGGGCCCTCGAGCAGTACTTC.

The rearrangement joins TRBV5-4 to TRBJ2-7; perhaps TRBD1 as D (5 bases). CDR3 length: 14 amino acids. Trimming stripped 4 bases from V and 9 bases from J, with 20 bases between. Germline V gene lookup returns CDR1 SGHNT and CDR2 YYREEE (reference sequence). In nucleotides, the CDR3 is TGTGCCAGCAGCGTGGAGCAGGGTGTCCCCGCGCAGTACTTC. Translated: CASSVEQGVPAQYF.

The rearrangement joins TRBV19 to TRBJ2-1, with 13 bases that match TRBD2. Germline V lookup: CDR1 LNHDA, CDR2 SQIVND (reference sequence). This CDR3 has 18 residues. V lost 10 bases, J lost 2 bases, and 14 bases stayed unmatched. CDR3 protein: CATMGRLAGGPTYNEQFF. DNA for the CDR3: TGTGCCACCATGGGGAGACTAGCGGGAGGCCCGACCTACAATGAGCAGTTCTTC. Full variable domain (outside the CDR3, taken from reference TRBV19 and TRBJ2-1): DGGITQSPKYLFRKEGQNVTLSCEQNLNHDAMYWYRQDPGQGLRLIYYSQIVNDFQKGDIAEGYSVSREKKESFPLTVTSAQKNPTAFYLCATMGRLAGGPTYNEQFFGPGTRLTVL.

CDR3 DNA: TGTGCCAGCAGCTTGGACAGGGGGGCGGTTGGCTACACCTTC. This translates into CASSLDRGAVGYTF. The chain recombines TRBV5-4 with TRBJ1-2; 8 nucleotides match TRBD1. In germline, CDR1 is SGHNT, CDR2 YYREEE (reference sequence). V shed 0 bases, J shed 7 bases, and the junction held 5 bases outside the gene matches. The CDR3 loop spans 14 amino acids. Filled out from reference TRBV5-4 and TRBJ1-2, the complete variable domain reads ETGVTQSPTHLIKTRGQQVTLRCSSQSGHNTVSWYQQALGQGPQFIFQYYREEENGRGNFPPRFSGLQFPNYSSELNVNALELDDSALYLCASSLDRGAVGYTFGSGTRLTVV.

This clone was observed once. The chain combines TRBV15 with TRBJ1-6; a possible D gene is TRBD1 (5 bases). CDR1 and CDR2 from the germline V gene are LNHNV and YYDKDF (reference sequence). The CDR3 has 18 residues. Trimming removed 0 bases at V and 0 bases at J, with 12 bases between. CDR3 loop: CATSRDGGTLSYNSPLHF. The CDR3 DNA is TGTGCCACCAGCAGAGATGGGGGGACTCTCTCCTATAATTCACCCCTCCACTTT.

The rearrangement links TRBV29-1 to TRBJ1-1; TRBD1 matches at 11 bases. The CDR3 totals 11 residues. The V gene's germline CDR1 is SQVTM and CDR2 ANQGSEA. V was clipped by 5 bases and J by 11 bases; unmatched bases: 4. The DNA of the CDR3 is TGCAGCGTTCCGGGACAGGGGGACGCTTTCTTT. Translation gives CSVPGQGDAFF.

The J gene is TRBJ1-2, the V gene TRBV9, with 7 bases lining up with TRBD1. V dropped 0 bases and J dropped 6; count of bases not matched to a gene: 8. Germline CDR1 and CDR2: SGDLS and YYNGEE. CDR3 length: 15 amino acids. The CDR3 reads CASSVDHGGGNGYTF. The CDR3 DNA reads as TGTGCCAGCAGCGTAGATCATGGAGGGGGCAATGGCTACACCTTC.

The chain has TRBV5-1 and TRBJ2-1; 14 nucleotides match TRBD2. This CDR3 comprises 15 residues. J lost 10 bases, V lost 4 bases, and 7 bases had no gene match. The germline V gene has CDR1 SGHRS and CDR2 YFSETQ. In DNA form, the CDR3 reads TGCGCCAGCAGCGCGGGGACTAGCGGGAGTTCGGAGCAGTTCTTC. It specifies CASSAGTSGSSEQFF.

The V and J genes are TRBV30 and TRBJ2-6; tentative D call: TRBD2 (5 bases). This CDR3 comprises 15 residues. CDR1 GTSNPN and CDR2 SVGIG come from the germline V gene (reference sequence). V was cut by 6 bases and J by 0 bases, with 12 bases left in between. The CDR3 DNA sequence: TGTGCCTGTCCTACCCGGGGCTCTGGGGCCAACGTCCTGACTTTC. It yields the protein CACPTRGSGANVLTF.